The clone carrying this T cell receptor (beta chain) has just a few counts. Everyone who took part was roughly 18 to 89 years old, and they came from some 23 US areas. Recovered status in Cohort 3 required two negative PCRs, clearance, or symptom resolution. The method was immunoSEQ multiplex PCR; TCRdb's version includes in-frame clones alone and lacks a portion of them. The sample holds 160,000 or so clones, around 87% seen once. The CDR3 sequence is 16 residues long. Trimming took 0 bases from V and 9 from J; bases not matched to a gene: 10. Germline V gene sequence: CDR1 SGHKS, CDR2 YYEKEE (reference sequence). This sample was taken from a study of blood T cell repertoires in COVID-19. About the study: In each case, the material was cDNA or gDNA derived from T cells, B-cell-depleted T cells, or PBMCs.

The chain combines TRBV5-5 with TRBJ2-1; 9 positions agree with TRBD2. Sequencing was carried out using PBMCs or T cells enriched from blood (not recorded which). The TCR comes from a woman aged 45-65 years who had recovered from COVID-19. The CDR3 region is CASSLAGGGALSEQFF. The CDR3, as DNA: TGTGCCAGCAGCTTGGCGGGCGGGGGGGCCCTAAGTGAGCAGTTCTTC.